Listed below are T cell receptor beta chains from one sample, sequenced in a study of human T cells and chemical hapten exposure. TCRdb reprocessed the RACE reads with MiXCR, giving one entry per CDR3 protein. This table holds some 400,000 distinct CDR3 sequences, 4.8% found once. This specimen consisted of whole blood, obtained in connection with sensitization to the hapten diphenylcyclopropenone (DPC). The source of these receptors is a woman between 50 and 59 years old with alopecia areata. Some clones in this sample may be carry-over from other donors' samples. CDR3s include the opening cysteine and the closing phenylalanine or tryptophan. Each record gives: clone size, CDR3 length, J gene, V gene, D gene, CDR3 protein, CDR3 DNA. D genes are given only for firm matches. Size values are once, few and many counts, or a class for expanded clones, and some rows have none.

abundance: NA
len: 13
j_gene: TRBJ1-1
v_gene: TRBV5-4
d_gene: NA
CDR3aa: CASSFPGPSEAFF
CDR3nt: TGTGCCAGCAGCTTCCCGGGACCCTCTGAAGCTTTCTTT

abundance: many
len: 14
j_gene: TRBJ2-7
v_gene: TRBV29-1
d_gene: NA
CDR3aa: CSVLGGLGGYEQYF
CDR3nt: TGCAGCGTCCTAGGCGGGCTAGGAGGCTACGAGCAGTACTTC

abundance: NA
len: 14
j_gene: TRBJ1-6
v_gene: TRBV14
d_gene: NA
CDR3aa: CASSQEVKYSPLHF
CDR3nt: TGTGCCAGCAGCCAAGAAGTCAAATATTCACCCCTCCACTTT

abundance: many
len: 15
j_gene: TRBJ1-1
v_gene: TRBV12-3/TRBV12-4
d_gene: TRBD1
CDR3aa: CASTFTQGGEAEAFF
CDR3nt: TGTGCCAGCACCTTCACGCAGGGGGGTGAAGCTGAAGCTTTCTTT

abundance: many
len: 15
j_gene: TRBJ2-1
v_gene: TRBV6-5
d_gene: NA
CDR3aa: CASSYSRGTYNEQFF
CDR3nt: TGTGCCAGCAGTTACTCCCGGGGCACCTACAATGAGCAGTTCTTC

abundance: NA
len: 18
j_gene: TRBJ2-3
v_gene: TRBV3-1
d_gene: NA
CDR3aa: CASSQDPAFTPPTDTQYF
CDR3nt: TGTGCCAGCAGCCAAGATCCCGCCTTCACGCCCCCCACAGATACGCAGTATTTT

abundance: few
len: 16
j_gene: TRBJ2-3
v_gene: TRBV28
d_gene: NA
CDR3aa: CASSSPRSLHTDTQYF
CDR3nt: TGTGCCAGCAGTTCCCCACGTTCCCTACACACAGATACGCAGTATTTT

abundance: few
len: 14
j_gene: TRBJ2-1
v_gene: TRBV5-6
d_gene: NA
CDR3aa: CASSPGGVFGEQFF
CDR3nt: TGTGCCAGCAGCCCCGGTGGGGTTTTCGGGGAGCAGTTCTTC

abundance: few
len: 15
j_gene: TRBJ2-2
v_gene: TRBV6-5
d_gene: TRBD1
CDR3aa: CASSQDRRSTGELFF
CDR3nt: TGTGCCAGCAGTCAGGACAGGCGTTCCACCGGGGAGCTGTTTTTT

abundance: few
len: 11
j_gene: TRBJ2-7
v_gene: TRBV7-9
d_gene: NA
CDR3aa: CASSLELVQYF
CDR3nt: TGTGCCAGCAGCTTAGAACTGGTGCAGTACTTC

abundance: NA
len: 17
j_gene: TRBJ1-5
v_gene: TRBV15
d_gene: NA
CDR3aa: CATSRDRGLDSNQPQHF
CDR3nt: TGTGCCACCAGCAGAGATCGGGGGCTTGATAGCAATCAGCCCCAGCATTTT